The 8 T cell receptor beta chains in this list originate from one sample, sequenced in a study of T cells in Graves' hyperthyroidism and ophthalmopathy (dated by TCRdb to between 2018 and 2021). The method was multiplex PCR. TCRdb names Illumina HiSeq 2000 as the instrument used. TCR beta CDR3 regions were amplified from RNA transcripts. The TCR CDR3 was subjected to a first round of RT-PCR using the HTBI primer set and the Qiagen OneStep RT-PCR kit. TCRdb ran its own pipeline on the public reads, namely fastp trimming at Q25 and MiXCR clone calling, and kept in-frame beta chains. Every distinct CDR3 protein forms one entry, paired with its most common genes and DNA. The sample yields around 600,000 distinct CDR3 sequences; 13% to 15% were counted once. The top ten clonotypes cover 7.1% of the sample. The sample consisted of blood. These receptor sequences come from a woman under 30 with Graves' ophthalmopathy.

With regard to this clonotype: This may be a read error, as it is one base from a much larger clone. The CDR3 does not close with the conserved phenylalanine or tryptophan, likely indicating a read error. The rearrangement links TRBV2 to TRBJ2-2, with 7 bases aligning to TRBD1. Germline lookup yields CDR1 SNHLY and CDR2 FYNNEI. The CDR3 consists of 14 residues. The J segment lost 5 bases and the V segment lost 6 bases, leaving 6 bases of the junction unmatched. For the CDR3, the DNA is TGTGCCAGCAGAACAGGGGTAATTACCGGGGAGCTGTTTTCT. Translating it yields CASRTGVITGELFS.

The chain has TRBV9 and TRBJ2-3; 13 bases fit TRBD2. The CDR3 length is 23 residues. Germline V gives CDR1 SGDLS, CDR2 YYNGEE. Losses at the gene ends were 0 bases for V and 0 bases for J; bases not matched to a gene: 19. CDR3 region: CASSVEGTGSTSGRLQSTDTQYF. The CDR3 nucleotides read TGTGCCAGCAGCGTAGAAGGGACAGGGTCGACTAGCGGGAGGTTACAAAGCACAGATACGCAGTATTTT.

This clonotype was picked up many times. The gene calls are TRBV7-9 and TRBJ2-2; tentative D call: TRBD2 (5 bases). The CDR3 runs to 17 residues. The ends were cut back, 4 bases at V and 0 bases at J, with 15 bases in the middle. The V gene's germline CDR1 is SEHNR and CDR2 FQNEAQ (reference sequence). CDR3 in amino acids: CASSSQRSIPNTGELFF. CDR3 DNA sequence: TGTGCCAGCAGCTCACAGCGGTCTATCCCGAACACCGGGGAGCTGTTTTTT.

This clonotype was recorded a few times. The CDR3 spells CASSPTTGTITDTQYF. The DNA of the CDR3 is TGCGCCAGCAGCCCAACGACAGGGACTATCACAGATACGCAGTATTTT. This chain links TRBV4-3 with TRBJ2-3; the D gene could be TRBD1 or TRBD2 (7 bases each). The CDR3 consists of 16 residues. With 4 bases removed from V and 2 bases from J, the gap between germline ends came to 16 bases. Germline loops: CDR1 LGHNA, CDR2 YSLEER.

This clonotype was recorded many times. The V and J genes are TRBV7-2 and TRBJ2-7; D gene ambiguous. CDR1 SGHTA and CDR2 FQGNSA come from the germline V gene. CDR3 length: 15 amino acids. Between the trimmed V and J ends, which lost 1 base and 0 bases, there was a span of 10 bases. The CDR3 DNA sequence: TGTGCCAGCAGCTTAGGTCTAGGCTCCTCCTACGAGCAGTACTTC. It is translated as CASSLGLGSSYEQYF.

This chain links TRBV4-3 with TRBJ2-3; 8 nucleotides match TRBD2. CDR3 length equals 19 residues. Trimming at V came to 0 bases and at J to 0 bases, leaving 11 bases not matched to a gene. Looked up from germline, CDR1 is LGHNA and CDR2 is YSLEER. DNA for the CDR3: TGCGCCAGCAGCCAAGATTTTCCGGGAGGGGCTTCGAGCACAGATACGCAGTATTTT. Its protein is CASSQDFPGGASSTDTQYF.

This clonotype was detected ten times or more. This chain uses TRBV20-1 with TRBJ2-1; no firm D call. V was cut by 1 base and J by 9 bases, with 10 bases left in between. Germline values: CDR1 DFQATT, CDR2 SNEGSKA (reference sequence). This CDR3 spans 12 amino acids. The CDR3 bases are TGCAGTGCTAGAGGAGGTTCTATTGAGCAGTTCTTC. It yields the protein CSARGGSIEQFF.

This clonotype was counted at least ten times. The chain uses TRBV7-2 and TRBJ2-3, with 7 bases aligning to TRBD2. Germline values: CDR1 SGHTA, CDR2 FQGNSA. The length of the CDR3 is 16 residues. With V trimmed by 8 bases and J by 3 bases, 14 bases remained unmatched. CDR3 amino acids: CASGPSRAGATDTQYF. CDR3 DNA: TGTGCCAGCGGTCCATCAAGGGCGGGAGCGACAGATACGCAGTATTTT.